These T cell receptor beta chains were read from a single sample in a study of regulatory T cells in long-lasting Graves disease. One entry per CDR3 protein, called by TCRdb with MiXCR from the multiplex PCR reads. The table has under 450,000 distinct CDR3 sequences, 15% to 20% seen once. These same records also appear under a second study, on T cells in Graves' hyperthyroidism and ophthalmopathy.

Here the sequenced sample was peripheral blood mononuclear cells (PBMCs), taken at new diagnosis, from a patient treated with antithyroid drugs. These receptors all come from a woman between 18 and 30 years old with Graves disease. Each CDR3 is given with its conserved first and last residue. D genes are given only for firm matches. Part of the rows lack a size; the others show once, few, many or a class for expanded clones.

clone size	J gene	V gene	D gene	CDR3 protein	CDR3 DNA
many	TRBJ2-1	TRBV7-9	-	CASSLGLWGDEQFF	TGTGCCAGCAGCTTAGGCCTTTGGGGGGATGAGCAGTTCTTC
many	TRBJ2-7	TRBV7-9	-	CASSLVAGAEQYF	TGTGCCAGCAGCTTAGTGGCAGGGGCCGAGCAGTACTTC
many	TRBJ2-5	TRBV4-1	-	CASSQVIQETQYF	TGTGCCAGCAGCCAAGTTATCCAAGAGACCCAGTACTTC
few	TRBJ1-1	TRBV9	-	CASSVGGDGAEAFF	TGTGCCAGCAGCGTAGGAGGTGACGGTGCTGAAGCTTTCTTT
many	TRBJ1-1	TRBV6-1	-	CASSEVGPSVMNTEAFF	TGTGCCAGCAGTGAGGTAGGGCCAAGCGTCATGAACACTGAAGCTTTCTTT
-	TRBJ2-5	TRBV20-1	TRBD1	CSAARTGGETQYF	TGCAGTGCTGCCCGGACAGGGGGAGAGACCCAGTACTTC
many	TRBJ2-1	TRBV5-1	-	CASSLASPNNEQFF	TGCGCCAGCAGCTTGGCGTCGCCTAACAATGAGCAGTTCTTC
many	TRBJ2-1	TRBV20-1	TRBD2	CSADLTASGGSNEQFF	TGCAGTGCTGACCTAACCGCTAGCGGGGGGTCTAATGAGCAGTTCTTC
many	TRBJ2-7	TRBV20-1	-	CSASVSREQYF	TGCAGTGCCAGTGTGTCTCGGGAGCAGTACTTC
many	TRBJ2-7	TRBV19	-	CASSIGFESSYEQYF	TGTGCCAGTAGTATTGGATTTGAGTCCTCCTACGAGCAGTACTTC